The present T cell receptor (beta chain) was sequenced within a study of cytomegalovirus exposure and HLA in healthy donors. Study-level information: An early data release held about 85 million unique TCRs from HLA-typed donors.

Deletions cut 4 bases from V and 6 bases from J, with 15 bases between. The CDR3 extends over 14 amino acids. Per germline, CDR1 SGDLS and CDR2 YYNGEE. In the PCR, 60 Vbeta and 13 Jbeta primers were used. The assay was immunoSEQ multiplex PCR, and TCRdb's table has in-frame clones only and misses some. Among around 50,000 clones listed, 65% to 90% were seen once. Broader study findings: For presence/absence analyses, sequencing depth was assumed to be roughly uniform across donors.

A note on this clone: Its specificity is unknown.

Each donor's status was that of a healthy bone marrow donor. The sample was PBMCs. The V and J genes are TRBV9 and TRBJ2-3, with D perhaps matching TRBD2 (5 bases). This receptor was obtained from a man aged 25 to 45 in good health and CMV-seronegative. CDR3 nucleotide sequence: TGTGCCAGCAGCCTTCCGGGGAACCGGGATACGCAGTATTTT. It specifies CASSLPGNRDTQYF.